A selection of T cell receptor beta chains follows, all from one sample in a study of T cells in Graves' hyperthyroidism and ophthalmopathy. MiXCR was run by TCRdb on the multiplex PCR reads, yielding one entry per CDR3 protein. The table has around 560,000 distinct CDR3 sequences, 16% seen once. The sequenced sample was blood. Receptors originate from a woman aged 18 to 35 with Graves' hyperthyroidism. Both conserved end residues are trimmed from each CDR3. The order of the fields is J gene, V gene, CDR3 protein.

>TRBJ2-7|TRBV3-1
ASRPGLAGGLSYEQY
>TRBJ2-1|TRBV28
ATGLAGRRTYNEQF
>TRBJ1-1|TRBV7-8
ASSPLKEAF
>TRBJ1-2|TRBV2
ASSESSEVRGYT
>TRBJ1-5|TRBV4-2
ASSQDLVRRGNQPQH
>TRBJ1-2|TRBV5-5
ASSRPDYGYT
>TRBJ1-5|TRBV4-2
ASSQDRIGVLPQH
>TRBJ2-5|TRBV25-1
ASSGGTTIQETQY
>TRBJ2-7|TRBV13
ASSLRQGVTYEQY
>TRBJ2-1|TRBV7-9
ASSLRGWDEQF
>TRBJ2-3|TRBV12-3/TRBV12-4
ASSSRDRAADTQY
>TRBJ2-1|TRBV3-1
ASRPEGTYNEQF
>TRBJ2-5|TRBV7-9
ASSFMGQGEETQY
>TRBJ2-2|TRBV11-2
ASSLDRERSTGELF
>TRBJ2-1|TRBV5-1
ASSLPLAGGLYNEQF
>TRBJ1-2|TRBV7-9
ASSLALPGQGAAYGYT
>TRBJ1-1|TRBV12-3/TRBV12-4
ASSFLQGRAF
>TRBJ2-3|TRBV12-3/TRBV12-4
ASAFGLAGADTQY
>TRBJ2-2|TRBV13
ASSSWDRDRELF
>TRBJ2-5|TRBV3-1
ASSQEIGLGETQY
>TRBJ2-5|TRBV20-1
SARALETQY